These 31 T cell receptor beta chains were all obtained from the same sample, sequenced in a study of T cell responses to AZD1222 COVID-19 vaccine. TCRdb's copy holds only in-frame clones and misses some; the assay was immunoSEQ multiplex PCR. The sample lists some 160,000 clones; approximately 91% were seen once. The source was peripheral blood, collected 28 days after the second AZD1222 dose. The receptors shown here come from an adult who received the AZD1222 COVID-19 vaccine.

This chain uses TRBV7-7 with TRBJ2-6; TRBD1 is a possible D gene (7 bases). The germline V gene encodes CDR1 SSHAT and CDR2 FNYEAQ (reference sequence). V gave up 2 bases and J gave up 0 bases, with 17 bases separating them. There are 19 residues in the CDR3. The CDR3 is CASSLNPPGGYSGANVLTF. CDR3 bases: TGTGCCAGCAGCTTAAACCCACCAGGGGGGTACTCTGGGGCCAACGTCCTGACTTTC.

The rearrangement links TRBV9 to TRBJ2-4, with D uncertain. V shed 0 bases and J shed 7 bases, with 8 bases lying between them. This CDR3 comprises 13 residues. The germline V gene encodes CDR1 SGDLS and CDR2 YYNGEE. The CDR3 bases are TGTGCCAGCAGCGTAGAGGACGAGAACATTCAGTACTTC. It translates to CASSVEDENIQYF.

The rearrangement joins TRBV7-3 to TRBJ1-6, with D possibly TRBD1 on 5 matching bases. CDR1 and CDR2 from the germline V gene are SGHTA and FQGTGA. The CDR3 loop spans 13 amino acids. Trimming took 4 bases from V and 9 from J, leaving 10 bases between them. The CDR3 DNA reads TGTGCCAGCAGCTCCAACCAGGGTTCACCCCTCCACTTT. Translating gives CASSSNQGSPLHF.

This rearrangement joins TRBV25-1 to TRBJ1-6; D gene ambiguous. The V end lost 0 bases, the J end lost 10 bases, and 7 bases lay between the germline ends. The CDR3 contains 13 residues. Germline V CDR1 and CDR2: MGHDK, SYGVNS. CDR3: CASSEYVGSPLHF. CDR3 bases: TGTGCCAGCAGTGAATATGTGGGCTCACCCCTCCACTTT. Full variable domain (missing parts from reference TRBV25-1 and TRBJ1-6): EADIYQTPRYLVIGTGKKITLECSQTMGHDKMYWYQQDPGMELHLIHYSYGVNSTEKGDLSSESTVSRIRTEHFPLTLESARPSHTSQYLCASSEYVGSPLHFGNGTRLTVT.

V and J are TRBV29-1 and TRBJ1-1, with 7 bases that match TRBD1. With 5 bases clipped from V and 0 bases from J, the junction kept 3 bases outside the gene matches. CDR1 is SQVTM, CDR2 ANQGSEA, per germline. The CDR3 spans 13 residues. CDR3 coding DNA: TGCAGCGTTCAAGGGGGCATGAACACTGAAGCTTTCTTT. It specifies CSVQGGMNTEAFF.

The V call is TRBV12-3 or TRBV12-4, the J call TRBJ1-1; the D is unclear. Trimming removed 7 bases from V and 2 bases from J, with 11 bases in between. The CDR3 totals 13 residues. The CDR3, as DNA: TGTGCCAGCACCCGGGATACTAACACTGAAGCTTTCTTT. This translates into CASTRDTNTEAFF.

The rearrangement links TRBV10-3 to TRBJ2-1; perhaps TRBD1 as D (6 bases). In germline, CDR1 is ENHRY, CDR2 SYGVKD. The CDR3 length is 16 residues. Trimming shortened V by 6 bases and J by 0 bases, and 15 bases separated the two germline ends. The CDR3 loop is CAIRTQQGSSYNEQFF. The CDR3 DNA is TGTGCCATCAGGACACAACAGGGAAGCTCCTACAATGAGCAGTTCTTC.

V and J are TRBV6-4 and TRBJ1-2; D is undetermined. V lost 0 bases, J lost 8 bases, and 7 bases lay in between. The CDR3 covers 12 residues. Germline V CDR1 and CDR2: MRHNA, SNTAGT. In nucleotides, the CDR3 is TGTGCCAGCAGTGACTCTCGCCGGGGCTACACCTTC. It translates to CASSDSRRGYTF.

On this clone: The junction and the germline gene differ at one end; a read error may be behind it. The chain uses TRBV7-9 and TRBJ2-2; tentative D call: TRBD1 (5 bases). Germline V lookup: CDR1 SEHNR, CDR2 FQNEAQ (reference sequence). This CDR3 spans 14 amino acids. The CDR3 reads CAGSPLVGVGELFF. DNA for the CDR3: TGTGCCGGCAGCCCCCTTGTAGGGGTCGGGGAGCTGTTTTTT.

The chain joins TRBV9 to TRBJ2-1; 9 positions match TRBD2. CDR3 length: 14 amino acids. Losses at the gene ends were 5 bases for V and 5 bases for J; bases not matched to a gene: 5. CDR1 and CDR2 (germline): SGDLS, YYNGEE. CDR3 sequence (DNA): TGTGCCAGCAGTATAGCGGGGGCAAACAATGAGCAGTTCTTC. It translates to CASSIAGANNEQFF.

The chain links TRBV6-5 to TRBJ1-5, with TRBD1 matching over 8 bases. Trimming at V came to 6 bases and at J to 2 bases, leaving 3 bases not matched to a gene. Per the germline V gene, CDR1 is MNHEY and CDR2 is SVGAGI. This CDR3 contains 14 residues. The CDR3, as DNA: TGTGCCAGCAGGGAGGACAGGGGCAATCAGCCCCAGCATTTT. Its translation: CASREDRGNQPQHF.

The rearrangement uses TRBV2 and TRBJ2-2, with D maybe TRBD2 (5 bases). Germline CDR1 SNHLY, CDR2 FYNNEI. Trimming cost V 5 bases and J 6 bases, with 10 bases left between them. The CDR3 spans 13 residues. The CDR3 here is CASSLLEAGELFF. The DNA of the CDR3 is TGTGCCAGCAGTCTACTAGAAGCCGGGGAGCTGTTTTTT.

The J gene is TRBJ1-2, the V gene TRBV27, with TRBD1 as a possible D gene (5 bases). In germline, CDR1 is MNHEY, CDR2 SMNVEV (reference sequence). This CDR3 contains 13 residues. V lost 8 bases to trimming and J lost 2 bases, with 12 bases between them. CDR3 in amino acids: CASSRGLNYGYTF. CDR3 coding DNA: TGTGCCAGCTCCCGGGGGTTGAACTATGGCTACACCTTC.

The CDR3 loop is CASSLAPDRVGNQPQHF. As DNA, the CDR3 is TGTGCCAGCAGCTTAGCACCCGACAGGGTCGGCAATCAGCCCCAGCATTTT. The chain recombines TRBV11-2 with TRBJ1-5, with TRBD1 identical over 7 bases. The germline V gene encodes CDR1 SGHAT and CDR2 FQNNGV. The CDR3 is 17 amino acids. Trimming cost V 1 base and J 2 bases; bases outside gene matches: 8.

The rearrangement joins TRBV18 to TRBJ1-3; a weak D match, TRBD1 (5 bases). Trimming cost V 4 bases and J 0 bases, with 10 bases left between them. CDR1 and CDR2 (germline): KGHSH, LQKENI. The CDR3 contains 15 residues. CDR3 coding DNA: TGTGCCAGCTCACTTACGGACAACTCTGGAAACACCATATATTTT. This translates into CASSLTDNSGNTIYF.

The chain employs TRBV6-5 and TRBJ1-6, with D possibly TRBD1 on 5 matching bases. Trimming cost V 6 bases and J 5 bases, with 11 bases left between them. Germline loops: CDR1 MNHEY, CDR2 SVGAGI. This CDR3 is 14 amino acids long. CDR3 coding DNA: TGTGCCAGCAGACCTGGACACAATAATTCACCCCTCCACTTT. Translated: CASRPGHNNSPLHF.

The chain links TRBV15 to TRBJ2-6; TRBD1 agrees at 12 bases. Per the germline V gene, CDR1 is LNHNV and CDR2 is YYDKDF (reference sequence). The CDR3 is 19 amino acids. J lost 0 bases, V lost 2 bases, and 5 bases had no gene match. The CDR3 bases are TGTGCCACCAGCAGATTACCGGGACAGGGGGCCTCTGGGGCCAACGTCCTGACTTTC. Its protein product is CATSRLPGQGASGANVLTF.

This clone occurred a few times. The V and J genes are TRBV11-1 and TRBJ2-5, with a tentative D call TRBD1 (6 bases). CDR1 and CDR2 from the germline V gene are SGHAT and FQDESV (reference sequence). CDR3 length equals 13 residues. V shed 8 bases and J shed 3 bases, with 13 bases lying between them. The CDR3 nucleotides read TGTGCCAGCCATTCCGGGACAAAAGAGACCCAGTACTTC. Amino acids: CASHSGTKETQYF.

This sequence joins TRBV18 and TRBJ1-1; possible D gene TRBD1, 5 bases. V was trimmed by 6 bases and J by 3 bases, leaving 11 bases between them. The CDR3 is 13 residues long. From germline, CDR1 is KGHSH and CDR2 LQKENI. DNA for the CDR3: TGTGCCAGCTCCCGGGACTTTGACACTGAAGCTTTCTTT. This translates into CASSRDFDTEAFF.

CDR3 nucleotides: TGTGCCAGCAGTGCCGGTACTAGAGATGAGCAGTTCTTC. Its protein is CASSAGTRDEQFF. The chain combines TRBV6-2 or TRBV6-3 with TRBJ2-1; a possible D gene is TRBD2 (5 bases). The germline V gene encodes CDR1 MNHEY and CDR2 SVGEGT. The ends were cut back, 5 bases at V and 8 bases at J, with 13 bases in the middle. The CDR3 loop spans 13 amino acids.

The CDR3 here is CASCEGATLNTEAFF. DNA of the CDR3: TGTGCCAGCTGTGAGGGGGCCACCCTGAACACTGAAGCTTTCTTT. The chain has TRBV19 and TRBJ1-1; 7 bases are shared with TRBD1. Trimming removed 9 bases from V and 0 bases from J; junction bases left unmatched: 10. CDR3 length: 15 residues. Germline V gene sequence: CDR1 LNHDA, CDR2 SQIVND (reference sequence).

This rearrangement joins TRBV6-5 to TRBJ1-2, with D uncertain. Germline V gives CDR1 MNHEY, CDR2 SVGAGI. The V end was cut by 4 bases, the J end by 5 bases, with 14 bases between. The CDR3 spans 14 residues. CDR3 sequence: CASSSGGEMYGYTF. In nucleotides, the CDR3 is TGTGCCAGCAGTTCTGGCGGTGAAATGTATGGCTACACCTTC.

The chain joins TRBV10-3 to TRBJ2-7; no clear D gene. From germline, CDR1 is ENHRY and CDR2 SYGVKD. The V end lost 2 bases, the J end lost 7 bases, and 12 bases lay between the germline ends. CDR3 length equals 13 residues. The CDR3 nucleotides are TGTGCCATCAGTGAGGTCAGAGAGGTGGAGCAGTACTTC. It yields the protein CAISEVREVEQYF.

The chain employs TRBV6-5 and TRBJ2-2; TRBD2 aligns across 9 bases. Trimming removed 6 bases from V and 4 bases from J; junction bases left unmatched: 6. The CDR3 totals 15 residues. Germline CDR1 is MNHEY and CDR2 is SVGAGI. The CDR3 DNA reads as TGTGCCAGCAGGGGTCTAGCGGGAACCACCGGGGAGCTGTTTTTT. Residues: CASRGLAGTTGELFF.

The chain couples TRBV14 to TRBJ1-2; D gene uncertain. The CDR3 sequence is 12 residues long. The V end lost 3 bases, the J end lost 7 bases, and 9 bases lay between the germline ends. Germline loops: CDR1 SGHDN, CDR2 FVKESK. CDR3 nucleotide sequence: TGTGCCAGCAGCCAGGGCACTACTGGCTACACCTTC. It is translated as CASSQGTTGYTF.

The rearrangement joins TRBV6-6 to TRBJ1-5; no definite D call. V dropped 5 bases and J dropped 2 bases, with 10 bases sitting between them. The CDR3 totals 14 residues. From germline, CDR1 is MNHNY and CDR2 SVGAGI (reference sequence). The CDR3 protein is CASSDPSGNQPQHF. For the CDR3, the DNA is TGTGCCAGCAGTGACCCATCCGGCAATCAGCCCCAGCATTTT.

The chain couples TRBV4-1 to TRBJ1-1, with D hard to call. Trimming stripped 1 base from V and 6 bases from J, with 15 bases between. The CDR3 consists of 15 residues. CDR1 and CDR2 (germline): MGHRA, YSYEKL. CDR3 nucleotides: TGCGCCAGCAGCCAAGTCACTAACAAGTTTTCTGAAGCTTTCTTT. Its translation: CASSQVTNKFSEAFF.

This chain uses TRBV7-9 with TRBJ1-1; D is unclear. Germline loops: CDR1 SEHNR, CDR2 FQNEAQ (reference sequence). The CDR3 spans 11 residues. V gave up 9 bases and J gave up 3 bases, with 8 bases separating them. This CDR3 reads CASGVDTEAFF. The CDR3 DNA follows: TGTGCCAGTGGGGTGGACACTGAAGCTTTCTTT.

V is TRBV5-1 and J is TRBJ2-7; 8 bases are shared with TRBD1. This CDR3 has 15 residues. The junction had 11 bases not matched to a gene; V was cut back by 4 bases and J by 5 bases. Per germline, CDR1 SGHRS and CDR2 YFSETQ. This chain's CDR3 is CASSAGQGFFHEQYF. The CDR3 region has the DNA TGCGCCAGCAGCGCCGGACAGGGATTTTTCCACGAGCAGTACTTC.

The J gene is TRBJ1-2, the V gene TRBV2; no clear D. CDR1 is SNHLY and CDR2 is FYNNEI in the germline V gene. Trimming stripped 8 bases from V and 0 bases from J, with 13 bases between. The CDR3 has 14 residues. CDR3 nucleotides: TGTGCCAGCCTAGCGGCACTAACTAACTATGGCTACACCTTC. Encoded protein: CASLAALTNYGYTF. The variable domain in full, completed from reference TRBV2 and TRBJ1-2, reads EPEVTQTPSHQVTQMGQEVILRCVPISNHLYFYWYRQILGQKVEFLVSFYNNEISEKSEIFDDQFSVERPDGSNFTLKIRSTKLEDSAMYFCASLAALTNYGYTFGSGTRLTVV.

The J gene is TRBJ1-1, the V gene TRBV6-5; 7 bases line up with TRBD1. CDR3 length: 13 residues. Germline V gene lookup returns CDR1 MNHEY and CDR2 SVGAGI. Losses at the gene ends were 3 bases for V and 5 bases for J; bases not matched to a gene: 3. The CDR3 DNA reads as TGTGCCAGCAGTTATCTCAGGGGGACTGAAGCTTTCTTT. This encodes CASSYLRGTEAFF.